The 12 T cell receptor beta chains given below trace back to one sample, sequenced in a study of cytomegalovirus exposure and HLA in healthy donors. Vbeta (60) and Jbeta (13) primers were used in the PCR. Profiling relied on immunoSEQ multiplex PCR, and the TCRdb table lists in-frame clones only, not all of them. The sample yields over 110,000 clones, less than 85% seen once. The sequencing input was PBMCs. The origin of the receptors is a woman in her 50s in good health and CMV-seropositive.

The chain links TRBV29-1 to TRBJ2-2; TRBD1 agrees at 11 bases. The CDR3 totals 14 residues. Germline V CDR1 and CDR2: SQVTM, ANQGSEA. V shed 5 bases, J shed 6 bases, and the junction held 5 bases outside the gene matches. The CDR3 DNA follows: TGCAGCGTTCCAGGGACAGGGGGGCCCGGGGAGCTGTTTTTT. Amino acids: CSVPGTGGPGELFF.

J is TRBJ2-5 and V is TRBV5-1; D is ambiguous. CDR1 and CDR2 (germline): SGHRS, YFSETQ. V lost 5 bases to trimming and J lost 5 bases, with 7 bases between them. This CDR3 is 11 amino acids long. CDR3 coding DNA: TGCGCCAGCAGGGTCCGGGAGACCCAGTACTTC. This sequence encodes CASRVRETQYF.

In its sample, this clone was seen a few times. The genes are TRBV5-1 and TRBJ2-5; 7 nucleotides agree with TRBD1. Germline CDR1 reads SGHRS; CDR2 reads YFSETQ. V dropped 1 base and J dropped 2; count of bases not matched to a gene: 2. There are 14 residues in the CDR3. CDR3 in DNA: TGCGCCAGCAGCTTGTTGACAGGGCAAGAGACCCAGTACTTC. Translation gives CASSLLTGQETQYF.

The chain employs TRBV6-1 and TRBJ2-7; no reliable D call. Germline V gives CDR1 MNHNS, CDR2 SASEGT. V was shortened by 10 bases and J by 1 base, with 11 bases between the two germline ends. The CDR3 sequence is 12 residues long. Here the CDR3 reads CATRRGSYEQYF. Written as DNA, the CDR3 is TGTGCCACCCGCCGAGGATCCTACGAGCAGTACTTC.

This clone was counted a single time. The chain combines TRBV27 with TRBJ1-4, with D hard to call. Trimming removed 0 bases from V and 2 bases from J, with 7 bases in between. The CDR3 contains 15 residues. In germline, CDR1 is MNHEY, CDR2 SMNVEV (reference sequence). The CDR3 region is CASSLSWQTNEKLFF. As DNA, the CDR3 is TGTGCCAGCAGTTTATCGTGGCAGACTAATGAAAAACTGTTTTTT.

Here the CDR3 DNA reads TGTGCCAGCAGCCCCGGACAGGGGTACACTGAAGCTTTCTTT. Protein sequence: CASSPGQGYTEAFF. The V and J genes are TRBV7-3 and TRBJ1-1, with 9 positions matching TRBD1. The germline gives CDR1 SGHTA, CDR2 FQGTGA. V shed 5 bases and J 3 bases; nucleotides not matched to a gene: 4. The CDR3 covers 14 residues.

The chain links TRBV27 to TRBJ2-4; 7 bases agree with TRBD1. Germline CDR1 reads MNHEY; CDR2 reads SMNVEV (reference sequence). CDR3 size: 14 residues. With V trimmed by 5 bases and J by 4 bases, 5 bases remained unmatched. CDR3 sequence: CASSLRDSKNIQYF. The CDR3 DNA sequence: TGTGCCAGCAGTCTTAGGGACAGTAAAAACATTCAGTACTTC.

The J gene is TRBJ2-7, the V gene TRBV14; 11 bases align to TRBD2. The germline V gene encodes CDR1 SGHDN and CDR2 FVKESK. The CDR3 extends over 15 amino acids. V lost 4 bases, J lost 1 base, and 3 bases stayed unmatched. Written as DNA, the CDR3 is TGTGCCAGCAGCCGGGGACTAGCGGCGTCCTACGAGCAGTACTTC. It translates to CASSRGLAASYEQYF.

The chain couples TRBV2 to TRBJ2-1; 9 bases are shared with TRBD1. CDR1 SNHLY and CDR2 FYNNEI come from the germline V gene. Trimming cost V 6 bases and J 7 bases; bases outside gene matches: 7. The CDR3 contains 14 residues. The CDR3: CASSGQGLGNEQFF. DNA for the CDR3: TGTGCCAGCAGCGGACAGGGGCTTGGAAATGAGCAGTTCTTC.

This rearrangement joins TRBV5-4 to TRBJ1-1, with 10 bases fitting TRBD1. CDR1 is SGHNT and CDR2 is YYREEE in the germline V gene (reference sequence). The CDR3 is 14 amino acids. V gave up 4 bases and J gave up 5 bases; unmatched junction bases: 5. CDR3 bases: TGTGCCAGCAGCGCCCCGGGACAGGGGACTGAAGCTTTCTTT. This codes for CASSAPGQGTEAFF.

The CDR3 nucleotides are TGCAGCGTTGTAGGGGGGGCACACACCGGGGAGCTGTTTTTT. It codes for CSVVGGAHTGELFF. The chain has TRBV29-1 and TRBJ2-2; D possibly corresponds to TRBD2 (7 bases). This CDR3 is built from 14 residues. Trimming pared 4 bases from V and 3 bases from J, leaving 12 bases between. Germline V CDR1 and CDR2: SQVTM, ANQGSEA.

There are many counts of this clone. CDR3 amino acids: CATSSGDSGGPYEQYF. The CDR3 bases are TGTGCCACCAGCAGTGGTGATTCCGGGGGACCCTACGAGCAGTACTTC. This chain connects TRBV15 to TRBJ2-7; possible D gene TRBD2, 6 bases. There are 16 residues in the CDR3. Germline assignment: CDR1 LNHNV and CDR2 YYDKDF (reference sequence). V was trimmed by 3 bases and J by 2 bases, leaving 17 bases between them.